This T cell receptor (beta chain) was observed in a study of blood T cell repertoires in COVID-19. About the study: Collection of acute and convalescent COVID-19 samples took place in the United States, Italy and Spain. Sources were T cells, B-cell-depleted T cells, or PBMCs; the material itself was cDNA or gDNA.

Germline CDR1 and CDR2: LNHDA and SQIVND (reference sequence). CDR3 length: 15 amino acids. Trimming removed 1 base from V and 3 bases from J; junction bases left unmatched: 4. This clone showed up just once. Per the original methods: Researchers report that nucleated cell counts were estimated from reference gene primer amplification. Method: immunoSEQ multiplex PCR; TCRdb's copy keeps in-frame clones and lacks some. V, J and clone size are those of that table, while D and trimming were read from the DNA. The sample has more than 95,000 clones; approximately 90% are singletons. Sequencing was performed on peripheral blood. This sequence was found in a man between 60 and 70 years old with acute or convalescent COVID-19. V and J are TRBV19 and TRBJ2-3, with 7 bases matching TRBD1. The CDR3 bases are TGTGCCAGTAGTATAGGTTCCAGGGGGACAGATACGCAGTATTTT. This encodes CASSIGSRGTDTQYF. The full variable domain, its missing parts supplied by reference TRBV19 and TRBJ2-3, is DGGITQSPKYLFRKEGQNVTLSCEQNLNHDAMYWYRQDPGQGLRLIYYSQIVNDFQKGDIAEGYSVSREKKESFPLTVTSAQKNPTAFYLCASSIGSRGTDTQYFGPGTRLTVL.